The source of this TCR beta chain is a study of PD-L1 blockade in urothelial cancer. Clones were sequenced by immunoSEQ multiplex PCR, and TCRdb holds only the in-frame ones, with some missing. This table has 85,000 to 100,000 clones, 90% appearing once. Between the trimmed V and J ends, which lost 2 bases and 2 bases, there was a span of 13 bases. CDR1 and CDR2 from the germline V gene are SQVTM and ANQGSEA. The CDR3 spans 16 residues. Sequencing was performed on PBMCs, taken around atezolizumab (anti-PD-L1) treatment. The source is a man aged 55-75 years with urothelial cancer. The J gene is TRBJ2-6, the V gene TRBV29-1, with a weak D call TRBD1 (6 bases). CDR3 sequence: CSVENLAGAGANVLTF. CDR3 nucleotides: TGCAGCGTTGAAAATCTAGCAGGGGCTGGGGCCAACGTCCTGACTTTC.